This TCR beta chain was identified in a study of cytomegalovirus exposure and HLA in healthy donors. Overall study results and limits: It was about 180 TCR beta chains that were listed as cytomegalovirus-associated.

This PCR relied on a set of 60 Vbeta primers and 13 Jbeta primers. Data came from immunoSEQ multiplex PCR; TCRdb stores just in-frame clones and leaves some out. The sample carries fewer than 250,000 clones, more than 75% recorded once. There are a few counts of this clone. Its antigen remains unknown. The origin of this receptor is a woman between 45 and 60 years old in good health and CMV-seronegative. Sequenced sample: PBMCs.

DNA of the CDR3: TGTGCCAGCAGCCCGCGTCCTATCTATGAGCAGTTCTTC. Translation: CASSPRPIYEQFF. The chain joins TRBV7-8 to TRBJ2-1; D remains unclear. CDR3 size: 13 residues. V lost 5 bases and J lost 8, with 13 bases in between. In germline, CDR1 is SGHVS, CDR2 FQNEAQ.